The rows below give T cell receptor beta chains drawn from one sample of a study of early T cells in non-severe SARS-CoV-2 infection. TCRdb passed the 5' RACE reads through MiXCR, listing each CDR3 protein once. The sample records roughly 70,000 distinct CDR3 sequences, roughly an eighth being singletons. The sample consisted of whole blood. The receptors were gathered from an adult who was a healthcare worker with PCR-confirmed SARS-CoV-2 infection or an uninfected control (not recorded which). The CDR3 runs from the conserved cysteine through the conserved F or W. A D gene is named only where the DNA matches it firmly.

d_call	v_call	j_call	cdr3_aa
NA	TRBV6-2/TRBV6-3	TRBJ2-1	CASTHLKSYNEQFF
NA	TRBV6-5	TRBJ1-2	CASISAGHMNYGYTF
NA	TRBV4-1	TRBJ2-5	CASSHLAGRDGETQYF
NA	TRBV18	TRBJ2-5	CASSQGVDETQYF
NA	TRBV27	TRBJ2-5	CASSPQWAPGRETQYF
NA	TRBV5-1	TRBJ2-6	CASSDHLARGYPGANVLTF
TRBD2	TRBV12-3/TRBV12-4	TRBJ2-1	CASSHGTSGRDEQFF
NA	TRBV5-6	TRBJ2-7	CASSLMEDGSYEQYF
TRBD2	TRBV5-5	TRBJ2-2	CASSSGLAPGELFF
TRBD1	TRBV29-1	TRBJ1-4	CSGRGQGANEKLFF
NA	TRBV30	TRBJ2-2	CACTSGGDTGELFF
NA	TRBV30	TRBJ2-7	CASWGPTSYEQYF
NA	TRBV7-9	TRBJ1-4	CASSLNKSDPTPVLFF
TRBD1	TRBV11-2	TRBJ2-7	CASSLQQGPYEQYF
NA	TRBV29-1	TRBJ2-7	CSAEGGLGEQYF
NA	TRBV6-5	TRBJ1-1	CASSFSTGSREAFF
NA	TRBV6-1	TRBJ1-1	CASSPTRVGEAFF
NA	TRBV20-1	TRBJ1-2	CKGYWEFGYTF
NA	TRBV28	TRBJ2-1	CASRPLGGTSYNEQFF
TRBD1	TRBV29-1	TRBJ2-7	CSVQRTGGYDEQYF
TRBD1	TRBV18	TRBJ1-5	CASSPGTGGGQPQHF
TRBD1	TRBV29-1	TRBJ2-5	CSVQETGGGETQYF
NA	TRBV30	TRBJ1-1	CAWCTNRNTEAFF